This is a list of T cell receptor beta chains from one sample in a study of T cell responses to AZD1222 COVID-19 vaccine. Repertoires were generated with immunoSEQ multiplex PCR, while TCRdb's copy carries only in-frame clones and drops some. Found here are 90,000 to 120,000 clones, about 90% of them singletons; the top ten hold under 25%. The specimen was peripheral blood, collected on day 0 of AZD1222 vaccination. These receptors were taken from an adult in good health. Each CDR3 is given with its conserved first and last residue. A D gene is named only where the DNA matches it firmly. Where a row states a size, it is once, few, many or the class of an expanded clone; other rows omit it.

d_call	v_call	clone_size	j_call	cdr3_aa	cdr3_nt
.	TRBV5-6	.	TRBJ2-5	CASSLGDTRFLETQYF	TGTGCCAGCAGCTTGGGAGACACCAGATTCTTAGAGACCCAGTACTTC
.	TRBV27	.	TRBJ2-1	CASSLLGAEQFF	TGTGCCAGCAGTTTATTGGGGGCGGAGCAGTTCTTC
.	TRBV13	.	TRBJ1-4	CASSLEGGNEKLFF	TGTGCCAGCAGCTTAGAAGGGGGTAATGAAAAACTGTTTTTT
.	TRBV5-8	once	TRBJ2-5	CASSLVGQPRGVETQYF	TGTGCCAGCAGCTTGGTGGGCCAGCCCAGGGGCGTGGAGACCCAGTACTTC
.	TRBV10-3	.	TRBJ1-3	CDISGSVEWRLSSGNTIYF	TGTGACATCAGTGGATCGGTGGAGTGGCGGCTGAGCTCTGGAAACACCATATATTTT
.	TRBV2	.	TRBJ1-3	CASKSSGNTIYF	TGTGCCAGCAAAAGCTCTGGAAACACCATATATTTT
.	TRBV2	.	TRBJ1-6	CASQVAGDNSPLHF	TGTGCCAGCCAGGTTGCAGGCGATAATTCACCCCTCCACTTT
TRBD1	TRBV5-1	.	TRBJ1-5	CASSFTGDQPQHF	TGCGCCAGCAGCTTCACAGGGGATCAGCCCCAGCATTTT
TRBD1	TRBV7-3	.	TRBJ2-7	CASSLYRGYEQYF	TGTGCCAGCAGCTTGTACAGGGGCTACGAGCAGTACTTC
.	TRBV7-8	.	TRBJ2-3	CASTDRATQYF	TGTGCCAGCACAGACCGGGCTACGCAGTATTTT
TRBD1	TRBV7-8	.	TRBJ1-5	CASSEQQGNQPQHF	TGTGCCAGCAGCGAGCAACAGGGGAATCAGCCCCAGCATTTT
TRBD1	TRBV5-1	.	TRBJ1-6	CASSLSTGDRGSPLHF	TGCGCCAGCAGCTTGTCGACAGGGGATCGTGGTTCACCCCTCCACTTT
TRBD1	TRBV29-1	.	TRBJ1-4	CSVGGTVTTNEKLFF	TGCAGCGTAGGAGGGACAGTCACAACTAATGAAAAACTGTTTTTT
TRBD1	TRBV6-1	.	TRBJ1-2	CASSADRGRLVNGYTF	TGTGCCAGCAGTGCGGACAGGGGGCGCCTGGTCAATGGCTACACCTTC
TRBD2	TRBV3-1/TRBV3-2	.	TRBJ2-7	CASSLTSGGYEQYF	TGTGCCAGCAGCCTGACTAGCGGGGGCTACGAGCAGTACTTC